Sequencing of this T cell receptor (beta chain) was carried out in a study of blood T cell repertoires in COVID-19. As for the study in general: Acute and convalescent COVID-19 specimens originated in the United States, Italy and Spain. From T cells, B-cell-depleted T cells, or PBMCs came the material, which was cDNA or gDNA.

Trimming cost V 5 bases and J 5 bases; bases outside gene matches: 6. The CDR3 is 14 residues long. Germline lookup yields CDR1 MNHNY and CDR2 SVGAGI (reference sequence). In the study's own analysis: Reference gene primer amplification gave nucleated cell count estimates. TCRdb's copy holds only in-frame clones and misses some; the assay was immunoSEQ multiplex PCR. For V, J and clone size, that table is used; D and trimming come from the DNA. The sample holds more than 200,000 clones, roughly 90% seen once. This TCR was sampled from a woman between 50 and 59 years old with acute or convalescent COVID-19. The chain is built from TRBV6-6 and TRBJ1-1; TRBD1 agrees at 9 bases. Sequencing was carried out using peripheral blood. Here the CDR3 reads CASSPDRGRTEAFF. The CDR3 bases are TGTGCCAGCAGTCCGGACAGGGGAAGGACTGAAGCTTTCTTT.